The 31 T cell receptor beta chains below come from one sample, sequenced in a study of response to subunit inactivated influenza vaccine. MiXCR, applied by TCRdb to the RT-PCR reads, yields one record per CDR3 protein. The sample has hundreds of thousands of distinct CDR3 sequences; approximately 11% are singletons. This sample was shared with a second study, whose subject was T cells expressing NK-cell markers. As that study records: UMI-tagged 5'RACE template switching yielded the TCR beta cDNA.

Sequencing was performed on PBMCs from blood, taken on the day of vaccination. These receptors were collected from a man aged 50 to 60 who received an inactivated influenza vaccine.

This clonotype was counted at least ten times. This chain joins TRBV20-1 and TRBJ2-1; possibly TRBD1 for D (6 bases). V shed 5 bases and J shed 8 bases, with 13 bases lying between them. The CDR3 runs to 12 residues. The germline gives CDR1 DFQATT, CDR2 SNEGSKA (reference sequence). This CDR3 reads CSAGRGLDEQFF. In nucleotides, the CDR3 is TGCAGTGCTGGAAGGGGGTTGGATGAGCAGTTCTTC.

This rearrangement joins TRBV7-2 to TRBJ2-3; D perhaps matches TRBD1 (6 bases). The germline V gene encodes CDR1 SGHTA and CDR2 FQGNSA. CDR3 size: 14 residues. V gave up 5 bases and J gave up 0 bases, with 9 bases separating them. CDR3 DNA: TGTGCCAGCAGCCAGGGACACAGCACAGATACGCAGTATTTT. Translation gives CASSQGHSTDTQYF. The complete variable domain, with remaining parts taken from reference TRBV7-2 and TRBJ2-3, reads GAGVSQSPSNKVTEKGKDVELRCDPISGHTALYWYRQSLGQGLEFLIYFQGNSAPDKSGLPSDRFSAERTGGSVSTLTIQRTQQEDSAVYLCASSQGHSTDTQYFGPGTRLTVL.

The V and J genes are TRBV10-3 and TRBJ2-2; 7 bases are shared with TRBD2. The CDR3 loop spans 14 amino acids. V was clipped by 4 bases and J by 3 bases; unmatched bases: 2. Germline CDR1 ENHRY, CDR2 SYGVKD. CDR3 in DNA: TGTGCCATCAGTGTTCGGGAGGACACCGGGGAGCTGTTTTTT. Translating gives CAISVREDTGELFF.

The rearrangement joins TRBV13 to TRBJ2-7; D unclear. Germline assignment: CDR1 PRHDT and CDR2 FYEKMQ (reference sequence). V lost 1 base to trimming and J lost 3 bases, with 10 bases between them. This CDR3 comprises 14 residues. The CDR3 region is CASSLALRNYEQYF. DNA of the CDR3: TGTGCCAGCAGCTTAGCCCTACGAAACTACGAGCAGTACTTC.

The J gene is TRBJ2-2, the V gene TRBV24-1; D is unresolved. CDR3 length: 15 amino acids. V dropped 3 bases and J dropped 3 bases, with 10 bases sitting between them. Germline V lookup: CDR1 KGHDR, CDR2 SFDVKD. The CDR3 DNA reads TGTGCCACCAGTGATCCAGCGTTGTACACCGGGGAGCTGTTTTTT. As protein: CATSDPALYTGELFF.

This chain connects TRBV29-1 to TRBJ2-5; D might be TRBD1 (5 bases). Trimming removed 0 bases from V and 5 bases from J, with 13 bases in between. The length of the CDR3 is 14 residues. Germline CDR1 is SQVTM and CDR2 is ANQGSEA. The CDR3 here is CSVEEGQGVETQYF. CDR3 DNA: TGCAGCGTTGAAGAAGGGCAGGGTGTCGAGACCCAGTACTTC.

The table lists this clonotype with a few counts. The chain recombines TRBV20-1 with TRBJ2-1, with TRBD2 identical over 9 bases. CDR1 DFQATT and CDR2 SNEGSKA come from the germline V gene (reference sequence). The length of the CDR3 is 15 residues. J gave up 6 bases and V 3 bases, and 9 bases lay outside the gene matches. The CDR3 DNA is TGCAGTGCTAGTTCCGCGGGAGGGCCGGGCAATGAGCAGTTCTTC. Translating gives CSASSAGGPGNEQFF.

This clonotype was detected only a few times. The V call is TRBV20-1, the J call TRBJ1-3; D gene ambiguous. The germline CDR1 and CDR2 sequences are DFQATT and SNEGSKA (reference sequence). Deletions cut 6 bases from V and 4 bases from J, with 13 bases between. The CDR3 spans 13 residues. CDR3 sequence reads: CSATKRGGNTIYF. Here the CDR3 DNA reads TGCAGTGCGACGAAACGTGGAGGAAACACCATATATTTT.

The chain carries TRBV12-3 or TRBV12-4 and TRBJ2-1, with TRBD1 identical over 11 bases. This CDR3 comprises 15 residues. The junction had 12 bases not matched to a gene; V was cut back by 5 bases and J by 12 bases. As DNA, the CDR3 is TGTGCCAGCAGTCAACCGGGGACAGGGGGGTTGGGGCAGTTCTTC. Translation gives CASSQPGTGGLGQFF.

This clonotype was counted only a few times. This chain uses TRBV5-1 with TRBJ2-2; 11 bases fit TRBD2. The CDR3 loop spans 17 amino acids. Trimming took 1 base from V and 0 from J; bases not matched to a gene: 2. Germline-derived CDR1 and CDR2 are SGHRS and YFSETQ. CDR3 sequence reads: CASSLIAGGTNTGELFF. Here the CDR3 DNA reads TGCGCCAGCAGCTTGATAGCGGGGGGGACGAACACCGGGGAGCTGTTTTTT.

This sequence joins TRBV29-1 and TRBJ2-7, with 9 bases that match TRBD1. V lost 6 bases and J lost 0; bases outside the gene matches: 18. The CDR3 has 18 residues. Germline CDR1 is SQVTM and CDR2 is ANQGSEA. CDR3 sequence: CSVVPGTGLRRGSYEQYF. In nucleotides, the CDR3 is TGCAGCGTAGTACCCGGGACAGGGCTTCGGCGGGGCTCCTACGAGCAGTACTTC.

This clonotype was detected a few times. This chain uses TRBV14 with TRBJ2-1, with TRBD1 matching over 10 bases. This CDR3 has 15 residues. CDR1 and CDR2 from the germline V gene are SGHDN and FVKESK. J was trimmed by 5 bases and V by 5 bases; bases with no gene match: 6. CDR3 coding DNA: TGTGCCAGCAGCTTTCGGACAGGGGGAAACAATGAGCAGTTCTTC. It encodes CASSFRTGGNNEQFF.

This rearrangement joins TRBV5-1 to TRBJ1-1, with D perhaps matching TRBD1 (6 bases). Germline CDR1 SGHRS, CDR2 YFSETQ. The CDR3 is 15 residues long. V lost 4 bases to trimming and J lost 1 base, with 14 bases between them. CDR3 protein: CASSLQGPRNTEAFF. CDR3 in DNA: TGCGCCAGCAGCCTACAGGGTCCACGGAACACTGAAGCTTTCTTT. Drawing the rest from reference TRBV5-1 and TRBJ1-1, the complete variable domain is KAGVTQTPRYLIKTRGQQVTLSCSPISGHRSVSWYQQTPGQGLQFLFEYFSETQRNKGNFPGRFSGRQFSNSRSEMNVSTLELGDSALYLCASSLQGPRNTEAFFGQGTRLTVV.

This CDR3 is CASTVRGNEQFF. The DNA for the CDR3 is TGTGCCAGCACAGTACGGGGCAATGAGCAGTTCTTC. V gene TRBV12-3 or TRBV12-4 combines with J gene TRBJ2-1, with a weak D call TRBD2 (5 bases). Trimming shortened V by 7 bases and J by 6 bases, and 10 bases separated the two germline ends. This CDR3 is built from 12 residues.

This clonotype was observed at least ten times. The DNA for the CDR3 is TGCGCCAGCAGCCAAGGACTAGCGGGAGGATCTGTCCACGAGCAGTACTTC. Translated: CASSQGLAGGSVHEQYF. The chain links TRBV4-1 to TRBJ2-7; 13 bases align to TRBD2. Losses at the gene ends were 1 base for V and 5 bases for J; bases not matched to a gene: 8. The CDR3 length is 17 residues. Germline V gives CDR1 MGHRA, CDR2 YSYEKL.

The chain links TRBV6-6 to TRBJ2-5; maybe TRBD1 (5 bases). From germline, CDR1 is MNHNY and CDR2 SVGAGI (reference sequence). V was shortened by 6 bases and J by 4 bases, with 12 bases between the two germline ends. This CDR3 has 13 amino acids. The CDR3 sequence is CASSRPGAETQYF. For the CDR3, the DNA is TGTGCCAGCAGCCGGCCTGGGGCAGAGACCCAGTACTTC.

This clonotype showed up just a few times. V usage is TRBV15 and J usage is TRBJ1-5, with D maybe TRBD1 (5 bases). V was trimmed by 8 bases and J by 6 bases, leaving 17 bases between them. This CDR3 spans 14 amino acids. CDR1 and CDR2 (germline): LNHNV, YYDKDF (reference sequence). The CDR3, as DNA: TGTGCCACCCAAACTCAGGGTAGGAGTCAGCCCCAGCATTTT. Translation: CATQTQGRSQPQHF.

The table lists this clonotype with a few counts. The chain joins TRBV3-1 to TRBJ1-4; D ambiguous. The V gene's germline CDR1 is LGHDT and CDR2 YNNKEL (reference sequence). The CDR3 is 17 residues long. Trimming pared 1 base from V and 0 bases from J, leaving 12 bases between. CDR3 sequence: CASSQARLITTNEKLFF. CDR3 nucleotides: TGTGCCAGCAGCCAAGCCCGACTGATCACAACTAATGAAAAACTGTTTTTT.

The rearrangement uses TRBV12-3 or TRBV12-4 and TRBJ2-1; D tentatively reads TRBD1 or TRBD2 (5 bases each). The CDR3 is made up of 13 amino acids. With 7 bases removed from V and 2 bases from J, the gap between germline ends came to 9 bases. CDR3 sequence (DNA): TGTGCCAGCACGTTGGGGGCCTACAATGAGCAGTTCTTC. Its protein product is CASTLGAYNEQFF.

The sample holds a few counts of this clonotype. The chain joins TRBV6-2 or TRBV6-3 to TRBJ2-2; D might be TRBD1 or TRBD2, each matching 5 bases. The germline V gene encodes CDR1 MNHEY and CDR2 SVGEGT. The V gene lost 2 bases and the J gene lost 6 bases, with 10 bases spanning the gap. CDR3 length: 14 residues. CDR3 DNA sequence: TGTGCCAGCAGTTACGGGGGAAAACCCGGGGAGCTGTTTTTT. Encoded protein: CASSYGGKPGELFF.

This clonotype was observed a few times. This chain joins TRBV12-3 or TRBV12-4 and TRBJ2-5; D gene uncertain. CDR3 length: 14 residues. The V end was cut by 6 bases, the J end by 0 bases, with 11 bases between. In DNA, the CDR3 is TGTGCCAGCAGCTCCCGACAAGACCAAGAGACCCAGTACTTC. Protein product: CASSSRQDQETQYF.

This clonotype was detected only a few times. V is TRBV6-5 and J is TRBJ1-2; no firm D call. V lost 0 bases to trimming and J lost 8 bases, with 10 bases between them. The CDR3 runs 13 residues. Looked up from germline, CDR1 is MNHEY and CDR2 is SVGAGI. CDR3 sequence: CASSYSRTEGYTF. For the CDR3, the DNA is TGTGCCAGCAGTTACTCTAGGACCGAAGGCTACACCTTC.

The chain carries TRBV4-1 and TRBJ2-7; 9 bases map to TRBD2. The CDR3 totals 16 residues. Germline V gene sequence: CDR1 MGHRA, CDR2 YSYEKL. Unmatched junction bases numbered 9, after V lost 5 bases and J lost 1 base. This CDR3 reads CASSSRAGGISYEQYF. CDR3 in DNA: TGCGCCAGCAGCTCTCGAGCGGGGGGTATATCCTACGAGCAGTACTTC.

This clonotype was observed a few times. The rearrangement joins TRBV2 to TRBJ2-5; D gene ambiguous. The germline gives CDR1 SNHLY, CDR2 FYNNEI. This CDR3 has 14 amino acids. With 8 bases removed from V and 5 bases from J, the gap between germline ends came to 18 bases. The CDR3 loop is CASVTMDGWETQYF. CDR3 nucleotides: TGTGCCAGCGTAACAATGGACGGCTGGGAGACCCAGTACTTC.

In this sample, this clonotype turned up many times. The chain employs TRBV29-1 and TRBJ2-1; TRBD2 matches at 12 bases. V dropped 7 bases and J dropped 3; count of bases not matched to a gene: 10. The V gene's germline CDR1 is SQVTM and CDR2 ANQGSEA. The length of the CDR3 is 16 residues. Written as DNA, the CDR3 is TGCAGCGCCCCCCCGCCGGGACTAGCGGGCTACAATGAGCAGTTCTTC. The encoded protein is CSAPPPGLAGYNEQFF.

This rearrangement joins TRBV24-1 to TRBJ2-1; D not resolved. Trimming shortened V by 4 bases and J by 4 bases, and 13 bases separated the two germline ends. This CDR3 has 15 amino acids. CDR1 is KGHDR, CDR2 SFDVKD, per germline. CDR3 nucleotide sequence: TGTGCCACCAGTGACCCTATCTGGGGTTACAATGAGCAGTTCTTC. Translating it yields CATSDPIWGYNEQFF.

V is TRBV14 and J is TRBJ2-7; 7 nucleotides agree with TRBD2. Losses at the gene ends were 0 bases for V and 6 bases for J; bases not matched to a gene: 8. CDR1 and CDR2 from the germline V gene are SGHDN and FVKESK. The CDR3 loop spans 15 amino acids. CDR3 amino acids: CASSQELRGDFEQYF. The CDR3 DNA sequence: TGTGCCAGCAGCCAAGAGCTTCGGGGGGACTTCGAGCAGTACTTC.

The rearrangement links TRBV12-3 or TRBV12-4 to TRBJ2-1; the match to TRBD2 covers 9 bases. The CDR3 runs to 14 residues. Germline trimming cut 6 bases from V and 8 bases from J; bases unmatched to any gene: 8. This chain's CDR3 is CASRDSGRRDEQFF. In nucleotides, the CDR3 is TGTGCCAGCAGAGATAGCGGGAGACGGGATGAGCAGTTCTTC.

V is TRBV7-9 and J is TRBJ2-5, with D perhaps matching TRBD2 (6 bases). With 0 bases removed from V and 5 bases from J, the gap between germline ends came to 16 bases. This CDR3 is 16 amino acids long. The germline gives CDR1 SEHNR, CDR2 FQNEAQ (reference sequence). CDR3: CASSLAPRLEGETQYF. CDR3 sequence (DNA): TGTGCCAGCAGCTTAGCCCCGCGGCTGGAGGGTGAGACCCAGTACTTC.

This clonotype was counted only a few times. The chain recombines TRBV2 with TRBJ2-4, with 7 nucleotides matching TRBD1. The V gene end was trimmed by 1 base and the J gene end by 1 base; junction bases not matched to a gene: 4. The germline CDR1 and CDR2 sequences are SNHLY and FYNNEI. This CDR3 spans 16 amino acids. The CDR3 spells CASSEGQGTAKNIQYF. The CDR3 nucleotides are TGTGCCAGCAGTGAAGGACAGGGCACGGCCAAAAACATTCAGTACTTC.

This clonotype was seen more than once but under ten times. This chain links TRBV7-8 with TRBJ2-7; D may correspond to TRBD1 or TRBD2 (5 bases each). Germline-derived CDR1 and CDR2 are SGHVS and FQNEAQ. This CDR3 has 17 residues. Trimming cost V 0 bases and J 0 bases, with 15 bases left between them. Here the CDR3 reads CASSLADPGTVSYEQYF. The DNA of the CDR3 is TGTGCCAGCAGCTTAGCGGATCCCGGGACGGTCTCCTACGAGCAGTACTTC. Together with reference TRBV7-8 and TRBJ2-7, the CDR3 gives the full variable domain: GAGVSQSPRYKVAKRGQDVALRCDPISGHVSLFWYQQALGQGPEFLTYFQNEAQLDKSGLPSDRFFAERPEGSVSTLKIQRTQQEDSAVYLCASSLADPGTVSYEQYFGPGTRLTVT.